A single sample is the source of the 2 T cell receptor beta chains below, sequenced in a study of tumor-infiltrating lymphocytes in primary liver carcinoma. With around 490 ng total RNA as template and a constant-region primer, TCR beta cDNA was made. Generation of the TCR beta libraries relied on three nested multiplex PCR rounds using slightly modified ARM-PCR. Investigators reported that the first two PCR rounds, at 9 to 11 cycles each, used TRBV1-TRBV30 forward primers with a C-beta reverse primer. TCRdb processed the multiplex PCR reads anew with MiXCR; each CDR3 protein has one entry. The table records more than 95,000 distinct CDR3 sequences, 64% of them present only once. Bulk tissue was left unsorted, and RNA and DNA were co-extracted from 20-30 mg of it. The sequencing input was liver tumor tissue from sampling region 3. Sample subset: tumor region T3, left-lateral pole. The source of these receptors is a woman in her sixties or seventies with primary liver carcinoma and hepatitis B virus infection.

In regard to this clonotype: Without the conserved terminal phenylalanine or tryptophan, this CDR3 likely stems from a read error. The chain couples TRBV12-3 or TRBV12-4 to TRBJ1-5; D possibly corresponds to TRBD1 (6 bases). V lost 9 bases to trimming and J lost 4 bases, with 13 bases between them. The CDR3 loop spans 13 amino acids. CDR3 nucleotides: TGTGCCAGAAGTGGACAGTTAAATCAGCCCCAGCATCTT. As protein: CARSGQLNQPQHL.

In the case of this clonotype: This could be a read error, since a much larger clone is one nucleotide away. The J gene is TRBJ2-1, the V gene TRBV6-2 or TRBV6-3; possibly TRBD2 for D (6 bases). Germline-derived CDR1 and CDR2 are MNHEY and SVGEGT. CDR3 length equals 14 residues. CDR3 in DNA: TGTGCCAGCAGTTCCCGACTAGAGGCCAATGATCAGTTCTTC. Its protein is CASSSRLEANDQFF.